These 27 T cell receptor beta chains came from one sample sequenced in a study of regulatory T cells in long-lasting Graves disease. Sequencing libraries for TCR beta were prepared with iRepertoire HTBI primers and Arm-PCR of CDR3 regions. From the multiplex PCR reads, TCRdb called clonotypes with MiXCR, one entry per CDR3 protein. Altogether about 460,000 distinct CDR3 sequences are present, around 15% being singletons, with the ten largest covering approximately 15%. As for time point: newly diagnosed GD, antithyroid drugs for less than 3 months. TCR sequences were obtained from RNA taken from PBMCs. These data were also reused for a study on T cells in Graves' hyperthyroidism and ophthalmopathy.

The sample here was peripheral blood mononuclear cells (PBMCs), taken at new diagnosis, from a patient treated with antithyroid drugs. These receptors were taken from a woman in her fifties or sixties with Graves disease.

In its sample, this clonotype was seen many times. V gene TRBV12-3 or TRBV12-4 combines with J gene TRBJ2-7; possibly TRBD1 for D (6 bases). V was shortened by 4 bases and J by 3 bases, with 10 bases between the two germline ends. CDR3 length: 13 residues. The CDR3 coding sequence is TGTGCCAGCAGTTCGCAGGGGAGCTACGAGCAGTACTTC. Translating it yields CASSSQGSYEQYF.

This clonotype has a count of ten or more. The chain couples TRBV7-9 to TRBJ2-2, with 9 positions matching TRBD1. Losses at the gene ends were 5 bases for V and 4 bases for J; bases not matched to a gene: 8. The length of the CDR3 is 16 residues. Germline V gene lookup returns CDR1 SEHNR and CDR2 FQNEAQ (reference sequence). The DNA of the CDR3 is TGTGCCAGCAGCGACTCCGGGACAGGGTCCACCGGGGAGCTGTTTTTT. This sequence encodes CASSDSGTGSTGELFF. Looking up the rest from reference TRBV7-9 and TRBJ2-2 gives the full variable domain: DTGVSQNPRHKITKRGQNVTFRCDPISEHNRLYWYRQTLGQGPEFLTYFQNEAQLEKSRLLSDRFSAERPKGSFSTLEIQRTEQGDSAMYLCASSDSGTGSTGELFFGEGSRLTVL.

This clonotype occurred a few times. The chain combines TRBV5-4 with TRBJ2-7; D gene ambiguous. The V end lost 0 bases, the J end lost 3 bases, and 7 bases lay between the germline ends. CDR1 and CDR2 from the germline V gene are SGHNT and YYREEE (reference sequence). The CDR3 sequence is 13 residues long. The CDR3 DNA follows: TGTGCCAGCAGCTTGGGGCTGATCTACGAGCAGTACTTC. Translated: CASSLGLIYEQYF.

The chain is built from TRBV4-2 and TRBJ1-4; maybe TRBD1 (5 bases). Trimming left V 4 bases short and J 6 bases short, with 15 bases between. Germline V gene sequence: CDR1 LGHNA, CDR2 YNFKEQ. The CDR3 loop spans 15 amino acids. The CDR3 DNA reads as TGTGCCAGCAGCCCCGGATCGGGGGAGTATGAAAAACTGTTTTTT. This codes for CASSPGSGEYEKLFF.

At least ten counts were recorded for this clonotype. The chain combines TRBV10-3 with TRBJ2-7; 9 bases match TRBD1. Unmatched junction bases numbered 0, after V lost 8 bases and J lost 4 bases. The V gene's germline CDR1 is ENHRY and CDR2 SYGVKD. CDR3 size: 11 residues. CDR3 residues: CAIGQGYEQYF. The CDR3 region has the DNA TGTGCCATCGGACAGGGGTACGAGCAGTACTTC.

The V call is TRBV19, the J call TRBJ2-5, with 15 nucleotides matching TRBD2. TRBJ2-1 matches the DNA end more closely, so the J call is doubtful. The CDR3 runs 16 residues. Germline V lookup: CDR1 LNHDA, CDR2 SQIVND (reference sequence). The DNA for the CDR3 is TGTGCCAGTAGTACCCAAGGACTAGCGGGGGGGGATGAGCAGTTCTTC. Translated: CASSTQGLAGGDEQFF.

The CDR3 nucleotides read TGTGCCAGCAGTTTAATCGAGGGGGAGCTGTTTTTT. It encodes CASSLIEGELFF. This chain links TRBV12-3 or TRBV12-4 with TRBJ2-2; D is undetermined. Deletions cut 2 bases from V and 8 bases from J, with 6 bases between. The CDR3 spans 12 residues.

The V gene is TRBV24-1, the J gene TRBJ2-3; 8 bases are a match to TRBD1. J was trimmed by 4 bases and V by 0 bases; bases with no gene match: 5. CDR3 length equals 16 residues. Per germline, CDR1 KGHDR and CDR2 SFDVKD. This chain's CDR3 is CATSDLSQGASDTQYF. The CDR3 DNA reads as TGTGCCACCAGTGATTTGTCTCAGGGGGCGTCAGATACGCAGTATTTT.

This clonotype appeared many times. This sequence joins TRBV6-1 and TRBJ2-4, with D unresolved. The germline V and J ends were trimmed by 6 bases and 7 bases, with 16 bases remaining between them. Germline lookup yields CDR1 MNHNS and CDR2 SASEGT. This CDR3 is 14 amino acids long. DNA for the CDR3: TGTGCCAGCAGCACCGGGCCCCCCGTGAACATTCAGTACTTC. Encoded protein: CASSTGPPVNIQYF.

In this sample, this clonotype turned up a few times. This CDR3 is CASSVVLQSGELFF. As DNA, the CDR3 is TGTGCCAGCAGCGTAGTGTTGCAGTCCGGGGAGCTGTTTTTT. This chain links TRBV9 with TRBJ2-2; no definite D call. The V end lost 0 bases, the J end lost 6 bases, and 9 bases lay between the germline ends. The CDR3 is 14 residues long. CDR1 SGDLS and CDR2 YYNGEE come from the germline V gene.

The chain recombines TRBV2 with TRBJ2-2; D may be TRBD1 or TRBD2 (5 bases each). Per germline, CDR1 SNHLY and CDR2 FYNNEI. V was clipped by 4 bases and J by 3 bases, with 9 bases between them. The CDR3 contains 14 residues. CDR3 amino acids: CASSATGHTGELFF. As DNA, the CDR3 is TGTGCCAGCAGTGCGACGGGACACACCGGGGAGCTGTTTTTT. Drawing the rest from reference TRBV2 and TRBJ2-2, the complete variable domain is EPEVTQTPSHQVTQMGQEVILRCVPISNHLYFYWYRQILGQKVEFLVSFYNNEISEKSEIFDDQFSVERPDGSNFTLKIRSTKLEDSAMYFCASSATGHTGELFFGEGSRLTVL.

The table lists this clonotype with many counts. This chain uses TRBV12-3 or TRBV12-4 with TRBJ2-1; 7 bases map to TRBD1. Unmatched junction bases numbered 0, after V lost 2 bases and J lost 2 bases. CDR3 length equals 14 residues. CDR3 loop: CASSLQGAYNEQFF. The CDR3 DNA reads TGTGCCAGCAGTTTACAGGGGGCCTACAATGAGCAGTTCTTC.

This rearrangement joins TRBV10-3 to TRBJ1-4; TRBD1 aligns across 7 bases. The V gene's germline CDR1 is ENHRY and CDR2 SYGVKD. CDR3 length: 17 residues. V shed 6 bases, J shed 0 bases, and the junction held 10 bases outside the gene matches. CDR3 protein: CAIREGLGTATNEKLFF. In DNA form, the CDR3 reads TGTGCCATCAGGGAGGGTTTGGGGACAGCAACTAATGAAAAACTGTTTTTT.

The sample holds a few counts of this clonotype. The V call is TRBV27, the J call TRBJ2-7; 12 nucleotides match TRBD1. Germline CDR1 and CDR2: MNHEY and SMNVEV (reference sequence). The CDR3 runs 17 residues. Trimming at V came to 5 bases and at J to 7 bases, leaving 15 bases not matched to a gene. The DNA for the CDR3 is TGTGCCAGCAGTACGGGACAGGGGGCGGGACTAGCGTGGGAGCAGTACTTC. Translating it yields CASSTGQGAGLAWEQYF.

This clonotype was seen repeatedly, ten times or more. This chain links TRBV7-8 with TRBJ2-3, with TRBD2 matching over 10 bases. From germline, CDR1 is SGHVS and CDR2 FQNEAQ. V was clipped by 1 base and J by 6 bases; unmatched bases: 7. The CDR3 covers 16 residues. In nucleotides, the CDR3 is TGTGCCAGCAGCTTAGTGGGCCTAGCGGGAGTTGATACGCAGTATTTT. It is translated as CASSLVGLAGVDTQYF.

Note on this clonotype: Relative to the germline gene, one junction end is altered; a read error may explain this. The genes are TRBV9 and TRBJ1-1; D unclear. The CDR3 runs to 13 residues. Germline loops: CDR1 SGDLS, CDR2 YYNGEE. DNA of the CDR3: TGTGCCAGCAGCGCGGTGGTAAACACTGAAGCTTGCTTT. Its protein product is CASSAVVNTEACF.

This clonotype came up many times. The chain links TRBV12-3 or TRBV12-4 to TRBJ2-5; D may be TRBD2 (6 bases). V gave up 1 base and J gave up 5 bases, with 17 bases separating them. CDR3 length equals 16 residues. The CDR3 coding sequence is TGTGCCAGCAGTTTAGGGGCGGGATCCGTCTTTGAGACCCAGTACTTC. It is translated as CASSLGAGSVFETQYF.

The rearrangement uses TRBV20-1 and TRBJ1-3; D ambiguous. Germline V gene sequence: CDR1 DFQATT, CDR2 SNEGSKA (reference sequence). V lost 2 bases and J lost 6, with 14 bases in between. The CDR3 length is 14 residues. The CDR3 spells CSARSGPPLNTIYF. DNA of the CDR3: TGCAGTGCTAGATCTGGGCCTCCGTTAAACACCATATATTTT.

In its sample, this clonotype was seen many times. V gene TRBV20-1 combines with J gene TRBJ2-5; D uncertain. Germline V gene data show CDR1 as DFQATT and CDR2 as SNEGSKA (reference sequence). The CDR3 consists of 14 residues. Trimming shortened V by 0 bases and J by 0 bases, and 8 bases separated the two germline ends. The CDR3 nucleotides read TGCAGTGCTAGAGATATGACGTACCAAGAGACCCAGTACTTC. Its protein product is CSARDMTYQETQYF.

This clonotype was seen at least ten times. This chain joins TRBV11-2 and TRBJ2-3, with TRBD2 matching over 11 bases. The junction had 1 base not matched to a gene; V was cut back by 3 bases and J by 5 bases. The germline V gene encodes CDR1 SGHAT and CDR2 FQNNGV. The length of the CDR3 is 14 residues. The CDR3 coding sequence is TGTGCCAGCAGCTTTAGCGGGAGGGGAGATACGCAGTATTTT. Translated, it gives CASSFSGRGDTQYF.

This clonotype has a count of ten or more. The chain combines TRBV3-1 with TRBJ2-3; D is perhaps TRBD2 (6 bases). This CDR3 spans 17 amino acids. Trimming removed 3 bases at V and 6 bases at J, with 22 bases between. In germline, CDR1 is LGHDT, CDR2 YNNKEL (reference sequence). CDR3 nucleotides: TGTGCCAGCAGCCAGCGGGGATCCGCGGGATTGGGGGATACGCAGTATTTT. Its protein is CASSQRGSAGLGDTQYF.

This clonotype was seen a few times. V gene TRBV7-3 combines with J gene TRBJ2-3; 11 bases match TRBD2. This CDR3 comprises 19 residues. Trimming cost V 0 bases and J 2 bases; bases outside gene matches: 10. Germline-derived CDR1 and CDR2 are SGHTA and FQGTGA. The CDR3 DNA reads TGTGCCAGCAGCTTAACCCCCTCCGTACTAGCGGGAGTCACAGATACGCAGTATTTT. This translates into CASSLTPSVLAGVTDTQYF. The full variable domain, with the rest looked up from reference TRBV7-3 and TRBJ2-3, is GAGVSQTPSNKVTEKGKYVELRCDPISGHTALYWYRQSLGQGPEFLIYFQGTGAADDSGLPNDRFFAVRPEGSVSTLKIQRTERGDSAVYLCASSLTPSVLAGVTDTQYFGPGTRLTVL.

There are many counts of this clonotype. The DNA for the CDR3 is TGTGCCAGCAGCTTAGGGCACGGGGAGACCCAGTACTTC. Its translation: CASSLGHGETQYF. The chain employs TRBV13 and TRBJ2-5, with unresolved D. Germline V gene data show CDR1 as PRHDT and CDR2 as FYEKMQ (reference sequence). This CDR3 has 13 residues. Between the trimmed V and J ends, which lost 0 bases and 5 bases, there was a span of 7 bases.

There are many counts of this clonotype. The CDR3: CASSFDRREVADTQYF. The CDR3 nucleotides read TGTGCCAGCAGCTTCGATCGGCGGGAGGTCGCAGATACGCAGTATTTT. The rearrangement uses TRBV7-3 and TRBJ2-3, with 8 bases matching TRBD2. CDR3 length: 16 amino acids. V lost 3 bases and J lost 4; bases outside the gene matches: 9. Germline V gives CDR1 SGHTA, CDR2 FQGTGA.

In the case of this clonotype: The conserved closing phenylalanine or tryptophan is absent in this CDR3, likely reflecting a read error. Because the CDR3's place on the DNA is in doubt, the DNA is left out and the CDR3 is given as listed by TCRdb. CDR3 region: CASSEAVSERNTE. The rearrangement uses TRBV6-1 and TRBJ1-1. The germline V gene has CDR1 MNHNS and CDR2 SASEGT. The CDR3 extends over 13 residues, inclusive of both ends.

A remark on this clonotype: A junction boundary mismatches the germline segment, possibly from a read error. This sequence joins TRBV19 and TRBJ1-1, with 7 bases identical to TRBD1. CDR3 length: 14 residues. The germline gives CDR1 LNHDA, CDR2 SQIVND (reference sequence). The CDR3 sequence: CASSIGDRNTEALF. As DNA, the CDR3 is TGTGCCAGTAGTATAGGGGACAGAAACACTGAAGCTCTCTTT. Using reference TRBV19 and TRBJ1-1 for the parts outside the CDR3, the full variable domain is DGGITQSPKYLFRKEGQNVTLSCEQNLNHDAMYWYRQDPGQGLRLIYYSQIVNDFQKGDIAEGYSVSREKKESFPLTVTSAQKNPTAFYLCASSIGDRNTEALFGQGTRLTVV.

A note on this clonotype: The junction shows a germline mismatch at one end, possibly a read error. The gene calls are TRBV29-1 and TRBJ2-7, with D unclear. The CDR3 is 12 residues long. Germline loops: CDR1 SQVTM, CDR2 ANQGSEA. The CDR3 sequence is CSVKDNHYEQYF. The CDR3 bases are TGCAGCGTTAAAGACAATCACTACGAGCAGTACTTC.